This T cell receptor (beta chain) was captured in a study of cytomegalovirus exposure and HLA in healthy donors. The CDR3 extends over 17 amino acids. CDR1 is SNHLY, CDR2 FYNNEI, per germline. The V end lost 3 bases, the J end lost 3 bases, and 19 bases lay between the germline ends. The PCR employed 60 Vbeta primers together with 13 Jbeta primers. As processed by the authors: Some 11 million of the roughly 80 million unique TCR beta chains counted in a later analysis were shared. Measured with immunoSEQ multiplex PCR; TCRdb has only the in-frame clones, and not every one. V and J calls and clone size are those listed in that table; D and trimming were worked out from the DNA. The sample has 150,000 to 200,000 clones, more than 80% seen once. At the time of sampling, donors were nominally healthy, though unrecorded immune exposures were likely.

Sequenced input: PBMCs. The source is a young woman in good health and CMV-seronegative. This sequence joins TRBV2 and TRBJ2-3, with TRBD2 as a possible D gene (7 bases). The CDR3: CASSERGGTVRTDTQYF. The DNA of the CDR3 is TGTGCCAGCAGTGAGAGGGGGGGTACGGTTAGGACAGATACGCAGTATTTT. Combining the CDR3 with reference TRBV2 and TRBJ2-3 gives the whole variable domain EPEVTQTPSHQVTQMGQEVILRCVPISNHLYFYWYRQILGQKVEFLVSFYNNEISEKSEIFDDQFSVERPDGSNFTLKIRSTKLEDSAMYFCASSERGGTVRTDTQYFGPGTRLTVL.